This T cell receptor beta chain was retrieved from a study of T cell responses to AZD1222 COVID-19 vaccine. Findings and limits, study-wide: Repertoire sampling occurred only after the peak T cell response.

On this clone itself: What it binds is unknown.

Data came from immunoSEQ multiplex PCR; TCRdb stores just in-frame clones and leaves some out. This table holds 100,000 to 130,000 clones, about nine tenths found once. CDR1 and CDR2 from the germline V gene are SGHRS and YFSETQ. The CDR3 covers 15 residues. Trimming at V came to 3 bases and at J to 2 bases, leaving 4 bases not matched to a gene. The sequenced sample was peripheral blood, obtained 28 days after the second AZD1222 dose. The TCR originated in an adult who received the AZD1222 COVID-19 vaccine. V and J are TRBV5-1 and TRBJ2-3; 9 bases are a match to TRBD1. CDR3 sequence reads: CASSSRDRATDTQYF. CDR3 DNA sequence: TGCGCCAGCAGCTCCCGGGACAGGGCCACAGATACGCAGTATTTT. Full variable domain (remainder filled in from reference TRBV5-1 and TRBJ2-3): KAGVTQTPRYLIKTRGQQVTLSCSPISGHRSVSWYQQTPGQGLQFLFEYFSETQRNKGNFPGRFSGRQFSNSRSEMNVSTLELGDSALYLCASSSRDRATDTQYFGPGTRLTVL.